The clone carrying this T cell receptor (beta chain) was observed a few times. Its antigen is undetermined. The data stem from a study of T-cell memory formation after mild COVID-19. In the study overall: Across donors, TCR clusters were largely donor specific. Study-level findings and limits: Certain responding clones were present in pre-infection memory, suggesting participation of cross-reactive memory. The authors did not confirm SARS-CoV-2 specificity of second-wave clones peaking day 37. Mainly CM and EM harbored the contracting CD4+ clones; mainly EMRA harbored the CD8+ ones.

TCRdb reprocessed the 5' RACE reads via MiXCR and lists one record per CDR3 protein. The profile shows about 260,000 distinct CDR3 sequences, 15% to 20% of them singletons. Germline CDR1 is MNHEY and CDR2 is SVGEGT. The CDR3 runs 11 residues. The V gene lost 8 bases and the J gene lost 1 base, with 5 bases spanning the gap. The genes are TRBV6-2 or TRBV6-3 and TRBJ1-1; D unresolved. Sequencing was carried out using PBMCs or a T cell subset sorted from them (not recorded which). The TCR originated in a man aged 18 to 29 who had mild COVID-19 (a few samples of this study predate the infection). Cell type and time point are not known. This chain's CDR3 is CASRANTEAFF. The CDR3 DNA is TGTGCCAGCCGAGCGAACACTGAAGCTTTCTTT.